Each of the 20 T cell receptor beta chains below was sequenced from the same sample in a study of PD-1 blockade in classical Hodgkin lymphoma. Every patient was affected by relapse after autologous stem cell transplantation, while exposure to brentuximab vedotin was not uniform. Assay used: immunoSEQ multiplex PCR; TCRdb lists only in-frame clones, some missing. This table has over 35,000 clones, less than 85% appearing once. Sequencing was performed on peripheral blood mononuclear cells (PBMCs), taken before the second cycle of nivolumab. These receptors came from a human donor with classical Hodgkin lymphoma.

The gene calls are TRBV15 and TRBJ2-7; 8 nucleotides agree with TRBD1. This CDR3 is 16 amino acids long. CDR1 is LNHNV, CDR2 YYDKDF, per germline (reference sequence). Trimming cost V 0 bases and J 9 bases; bases outside gene matches: 13. The CDR3 DNA is TGTGCCACCAGCAGAGATGGCCTGACAGGGGTATTTGGGCAGTACTTC. Residues: CATSRDGLTGVFGQYF.

This chain uses TRBV9 with TRBJ2-4; 7 bases are shared with TRBD2. Germline trimming cut 1 base from V and 0 bases from J; bases unmatched to any gene: 7. The CDR3 contains 17 residues. Germline CDR1 reads SGDLS; CDR2 reads YYNGEE. The CDR3: CASSVRYREGAKNIQYF. In nucleotides, the CDR3 is TGTGCCAGCAGCGTAAGGTATAGGGAGGGAGCCAAAAACATTCAGTACTTC.

The genes are TRBV5-4 and TRBJ2-3; 9 nucleotides match TRBD1. The J segment lost 5 bases and the V segment lost 0 bases, leaving 7 bases of the junction unmatched. Germline V lookup: CDR1 SGHNT, CDR2 YYREEE (reference sequence). The CDR3 covers 16 residues. CDR3 DNA sequence: TGTGCCAGCAGCTTGGGTTCAGGACAGGGGCTAGATACGCAGTATTTT. It is translated as CASSLGSGQGLDTQYF.

The chain couples TRBV6-4 to TRBJ2-3; 8 bases match TRBD1. The J segment lost 5 bases and the V segment lost 5 bases, leaving 6 bases of the junction unmatched. The germline V gene has CDR1 MRHNA and CDR2 SNTAGT. The length of the CDR3 is 14 residues. CDR3 sequence: CASSTGQGRDTQYF. The CDR3 nucleotides are TGTGCCAGCAGTACCGGACAGGGAAGAGATACGCAGTATTTT.

The rearrangement uses TRBV9 and TRBJ2-3; D tentatively fits TRBD1 or TRBD2 (5 bases each). The CDR3 is 13 amino acids. In germline, CDR1 is SGDLS, CDR2 YYNGEE. V was cut by 5 bases and J by 14 bases, with 21 bases left in between. CDR3 DNA sequence: TGTGCCAGCAGGAGGGGCGACAGCGGCAATTCGTATTTT. It codes for CASRRGDSGNSYF.

V and J are TRBV4-3 and TRBJ2-2, with 9 bases identical to TRBD1. Per the germline V gene, CDR1 is LGHNA and CDR2 is YSLEER. The CDR3 is made up of 15 amino acids. V shed 3 bases and J 6 bases; nucleotides not matched to a gene: 5. This CDR3 is CASSQPGTGSGELFF. In nucleotides, the CDR3 is TGCGCCAGCAGCCAGCCCGGGACAGGGTCCGGGGAGCTGTTTTTT.

This clone has more than one count but fewer than ten. The chain combines TRBV10-2 with TRBJ1-2; D is ambiguous. The V and J ends lost 0 bases and 8 bases respectively, with 10 bases between them. Per the germline V gene, CDR1 is WSHSY and CDR2 is SAAADI. This CDR3 is built from 13 residues. The CDR3 coding sequence is TGCGCCAGCAGTGAGTCGAAACCAGACGGCTACACCTTC. Translated: CASSESKPDGYTF.

This clone appeared a single time. The chain employs TRBV18 and TRBJ2-2; no firm D call. V lost 1 base and J lost 6, with 3 bases in between. Germline loops: CDR1 KGHSH, CDR2 LQKENI. This CDR3 is 12 amino acids long. The CDR3 protein is CASSPLAGELFF. The DNA of the CDR3 is TGTGCCAGCTCACCACTGGCCGGGGAGCTGTTTTTT.

The chain uses TRBV29-1 and TRBJ1-1; no clear D. Germline V gene lookup returns CDR1 SQVTM and CDR2 ANQGSEA. Trimming stripped 3 bases from V and 5 bases from J, with 10 bases between. This CDR3 is built from 12 residues. CDR3 region: CSVDPRYTEAFF. CDR3 nucleotide sequence: TGCAGCGTTGACCCGCGGTATACTGAAGCTTTCTTT.

The V gene is TRBV5-1, the J gene TRBJ1-2; TRBD1 is a possible D gene (6 bases). Germline CDR1 and CDR2: SGHRS and YFSETQ. This CDR3 has 13 residues. V lost 4 bases and J 7 bases, leaving 14 bases between the germline ends. The CDR3 sequence: CASSPWGRGGYTF. CDR3 coding DNA: TGCGCCAGCAGCCCCTGGGGCAGGGGTGGCTACACCTTC.

The chain is built from TRBV28 and TRBJ2-7; the D gene is possibly TRBD2 (7 bases). Trimming removed 5 bases at V and 2 bases at J, with 10 bases between. CDR1 MDHEN and CDR2 SYDVKM come from the germline V gene. The CDR3 runs 13 residues. The CDR3 region is CASSGGGPYEQYF. In DNA form, the CDR3 reads TGTGCCAGCAGTGGGGGGGGCCCCTACGAGCAGTACTTC.

J is TRBJ1-1 and V is TRBV29-1; D unclear. The CDR3 length is 13 residues. Germline assignment: CDR1 SQVTM and CDR2 ANQGSEA. Deletions cut 4 bases from V and 3 bases from J, with 12 bases between. As DNA, the CDR3 is TGCAGCGTTGGGGAGGGCACCTACACTGAAGCTTTCTTT. Its protein is CSVGEGTYTEAFF.

The chain links TRBV18 to TRBJ2-7; TRBD2 matches at 10 bases. The CDR3 runs to 15 residues. Germline CDR1 KGHSH, CDR2 LQKENI. V trimming: 1 base; J trimming: 2 bases; junction bases outside the gene matches: 2. The CDR3 protein is CASSPLAGGAYEQYF. CDR3 in DNA: TGTGCCAGCTCACCACTAGCGGGAGGCGCCTACGAGCAGTACTTC.

In this sample, this clone turned up a few times. The rearrangement joins TRBV28 to TRBJ1-5; tentative D call: TRBD1 (6 bases). CDR3 length: 16 amino acids. Trimming pared 2 bases from V and 6 bases from J, leaving 17 bases between. Germline values: CDR1 MDHEN, CDR2 SYDVKM. This CDR3 reads CASSLGGAGVGQPQHF. The CDR3 DNA sequence: TGTGCCAGCAGTTTAGGGGGGGCCGGCGTGGGTCAGCCCCAGCATTTT.

The chain recombines TRBV7-2 with TRBJ2-2; D remains unclear. The CDR3 runs to 12 residues. In germline, CDR1 is SGHTA, CDR2 FQGNSA. V lost 5 bases and J lost 5, with 6 bases in between. The CDR3: CASSRITGELFF. The DNA for the CDR3 is TGTGCCAGCAGCCGAATTACCGGGGAGCTGTTTTTT.

The chain employs TRBV25-1 and TRBJ2-7; D unclear. The CDR3 runs to 12 residues. The V and J ends lost 8 bases and 3 bases respectively, with 11 bases between them. From germline, CDR1 is MGHDK and CDR2 SYGVNS. The chain's CDR3 is CASQNSHYEQYF. CDR3 nucleotide sequence: TGTGCCAGCCAGAACAGCCACTACGAGCAGTACTTC.

This clone was counted between two and nine times. CDR3 bases: TGTGCCAGCAGCCAACAGGCAGGAGAAAACATTCAGTACTTC. This sequence encodes CASSQQAGENIQYF. J is TRBJ2-4 and V is TRBV9; possibly TRBD1 for D (5 bases). The V end lost 4 bases, the J end lost 5 bases, and 13 bases lay between the germline ends. Germline CDR1 is SGDLS and CDR2 is YYNGEE. CDR3 size: 14 residues.

The gene calls are TRBV30 and TRBJ1-4, with D unresolved. CDR3 size: 14 residues. V lost 1 base, J lost 5 bases, and 11 bases lay in between. CDR1 is GTSNPN and CDR2 is SVGIG in the germline V gene (reference sequence). The chain's CDR3 is CAWSARALNEKLFF. The CDR3 nucleotides are TGTGCCTGGAGTGCGAGGGCCCTAAATGAAAAACTGTTTTTT. The variable domain in full, with the rest retrieved from reference TRBV30 and TRBJ1-4, is SQTIHQWPATLVQPVGSPLSLECTVEGTSNPNLYWYRQAAGRGLQLLFYSVGIGQISSEVPQNLSASRPQDRQFILSSKKLLLSDSGFYLCAWSARALNEKLFFGSGTQLSVL.

This chain joins TRBV6-4 and TRBJ2-2; D perhaps matches TRBD2 (6 bases). Germline CDR1 is MRHNA and CDR2 is SNTAGT. The ends were cut back, 8 bases at V and 3 bases at J, with 13 bases in the middle. The CDR3 consists of 14 residues. CDR3 protein: CASAGSRDTGELFF. As DNA, the CDR3 is TGTGCCAGCGCCGGGAGCCGGGACACCGGGGAGCTGTTTTTT.

The CDR3, as DNA: TGTGCCAGCAGCGCGACTCCGACGGGTGAAAAACTGTTTTTT. Protein product: CASSATPTGEKLFF. The rearrangement joins TRBV9 to TRBJ1-4; D remains ambiguous. The V gene's germline CDR1 is SGDLS and CDR2 YYNGEE. The germline V and J ends were trimmed by 3 bases and 7 bases, with 13 bases remaining between them. This CDR3 has 14 residues.